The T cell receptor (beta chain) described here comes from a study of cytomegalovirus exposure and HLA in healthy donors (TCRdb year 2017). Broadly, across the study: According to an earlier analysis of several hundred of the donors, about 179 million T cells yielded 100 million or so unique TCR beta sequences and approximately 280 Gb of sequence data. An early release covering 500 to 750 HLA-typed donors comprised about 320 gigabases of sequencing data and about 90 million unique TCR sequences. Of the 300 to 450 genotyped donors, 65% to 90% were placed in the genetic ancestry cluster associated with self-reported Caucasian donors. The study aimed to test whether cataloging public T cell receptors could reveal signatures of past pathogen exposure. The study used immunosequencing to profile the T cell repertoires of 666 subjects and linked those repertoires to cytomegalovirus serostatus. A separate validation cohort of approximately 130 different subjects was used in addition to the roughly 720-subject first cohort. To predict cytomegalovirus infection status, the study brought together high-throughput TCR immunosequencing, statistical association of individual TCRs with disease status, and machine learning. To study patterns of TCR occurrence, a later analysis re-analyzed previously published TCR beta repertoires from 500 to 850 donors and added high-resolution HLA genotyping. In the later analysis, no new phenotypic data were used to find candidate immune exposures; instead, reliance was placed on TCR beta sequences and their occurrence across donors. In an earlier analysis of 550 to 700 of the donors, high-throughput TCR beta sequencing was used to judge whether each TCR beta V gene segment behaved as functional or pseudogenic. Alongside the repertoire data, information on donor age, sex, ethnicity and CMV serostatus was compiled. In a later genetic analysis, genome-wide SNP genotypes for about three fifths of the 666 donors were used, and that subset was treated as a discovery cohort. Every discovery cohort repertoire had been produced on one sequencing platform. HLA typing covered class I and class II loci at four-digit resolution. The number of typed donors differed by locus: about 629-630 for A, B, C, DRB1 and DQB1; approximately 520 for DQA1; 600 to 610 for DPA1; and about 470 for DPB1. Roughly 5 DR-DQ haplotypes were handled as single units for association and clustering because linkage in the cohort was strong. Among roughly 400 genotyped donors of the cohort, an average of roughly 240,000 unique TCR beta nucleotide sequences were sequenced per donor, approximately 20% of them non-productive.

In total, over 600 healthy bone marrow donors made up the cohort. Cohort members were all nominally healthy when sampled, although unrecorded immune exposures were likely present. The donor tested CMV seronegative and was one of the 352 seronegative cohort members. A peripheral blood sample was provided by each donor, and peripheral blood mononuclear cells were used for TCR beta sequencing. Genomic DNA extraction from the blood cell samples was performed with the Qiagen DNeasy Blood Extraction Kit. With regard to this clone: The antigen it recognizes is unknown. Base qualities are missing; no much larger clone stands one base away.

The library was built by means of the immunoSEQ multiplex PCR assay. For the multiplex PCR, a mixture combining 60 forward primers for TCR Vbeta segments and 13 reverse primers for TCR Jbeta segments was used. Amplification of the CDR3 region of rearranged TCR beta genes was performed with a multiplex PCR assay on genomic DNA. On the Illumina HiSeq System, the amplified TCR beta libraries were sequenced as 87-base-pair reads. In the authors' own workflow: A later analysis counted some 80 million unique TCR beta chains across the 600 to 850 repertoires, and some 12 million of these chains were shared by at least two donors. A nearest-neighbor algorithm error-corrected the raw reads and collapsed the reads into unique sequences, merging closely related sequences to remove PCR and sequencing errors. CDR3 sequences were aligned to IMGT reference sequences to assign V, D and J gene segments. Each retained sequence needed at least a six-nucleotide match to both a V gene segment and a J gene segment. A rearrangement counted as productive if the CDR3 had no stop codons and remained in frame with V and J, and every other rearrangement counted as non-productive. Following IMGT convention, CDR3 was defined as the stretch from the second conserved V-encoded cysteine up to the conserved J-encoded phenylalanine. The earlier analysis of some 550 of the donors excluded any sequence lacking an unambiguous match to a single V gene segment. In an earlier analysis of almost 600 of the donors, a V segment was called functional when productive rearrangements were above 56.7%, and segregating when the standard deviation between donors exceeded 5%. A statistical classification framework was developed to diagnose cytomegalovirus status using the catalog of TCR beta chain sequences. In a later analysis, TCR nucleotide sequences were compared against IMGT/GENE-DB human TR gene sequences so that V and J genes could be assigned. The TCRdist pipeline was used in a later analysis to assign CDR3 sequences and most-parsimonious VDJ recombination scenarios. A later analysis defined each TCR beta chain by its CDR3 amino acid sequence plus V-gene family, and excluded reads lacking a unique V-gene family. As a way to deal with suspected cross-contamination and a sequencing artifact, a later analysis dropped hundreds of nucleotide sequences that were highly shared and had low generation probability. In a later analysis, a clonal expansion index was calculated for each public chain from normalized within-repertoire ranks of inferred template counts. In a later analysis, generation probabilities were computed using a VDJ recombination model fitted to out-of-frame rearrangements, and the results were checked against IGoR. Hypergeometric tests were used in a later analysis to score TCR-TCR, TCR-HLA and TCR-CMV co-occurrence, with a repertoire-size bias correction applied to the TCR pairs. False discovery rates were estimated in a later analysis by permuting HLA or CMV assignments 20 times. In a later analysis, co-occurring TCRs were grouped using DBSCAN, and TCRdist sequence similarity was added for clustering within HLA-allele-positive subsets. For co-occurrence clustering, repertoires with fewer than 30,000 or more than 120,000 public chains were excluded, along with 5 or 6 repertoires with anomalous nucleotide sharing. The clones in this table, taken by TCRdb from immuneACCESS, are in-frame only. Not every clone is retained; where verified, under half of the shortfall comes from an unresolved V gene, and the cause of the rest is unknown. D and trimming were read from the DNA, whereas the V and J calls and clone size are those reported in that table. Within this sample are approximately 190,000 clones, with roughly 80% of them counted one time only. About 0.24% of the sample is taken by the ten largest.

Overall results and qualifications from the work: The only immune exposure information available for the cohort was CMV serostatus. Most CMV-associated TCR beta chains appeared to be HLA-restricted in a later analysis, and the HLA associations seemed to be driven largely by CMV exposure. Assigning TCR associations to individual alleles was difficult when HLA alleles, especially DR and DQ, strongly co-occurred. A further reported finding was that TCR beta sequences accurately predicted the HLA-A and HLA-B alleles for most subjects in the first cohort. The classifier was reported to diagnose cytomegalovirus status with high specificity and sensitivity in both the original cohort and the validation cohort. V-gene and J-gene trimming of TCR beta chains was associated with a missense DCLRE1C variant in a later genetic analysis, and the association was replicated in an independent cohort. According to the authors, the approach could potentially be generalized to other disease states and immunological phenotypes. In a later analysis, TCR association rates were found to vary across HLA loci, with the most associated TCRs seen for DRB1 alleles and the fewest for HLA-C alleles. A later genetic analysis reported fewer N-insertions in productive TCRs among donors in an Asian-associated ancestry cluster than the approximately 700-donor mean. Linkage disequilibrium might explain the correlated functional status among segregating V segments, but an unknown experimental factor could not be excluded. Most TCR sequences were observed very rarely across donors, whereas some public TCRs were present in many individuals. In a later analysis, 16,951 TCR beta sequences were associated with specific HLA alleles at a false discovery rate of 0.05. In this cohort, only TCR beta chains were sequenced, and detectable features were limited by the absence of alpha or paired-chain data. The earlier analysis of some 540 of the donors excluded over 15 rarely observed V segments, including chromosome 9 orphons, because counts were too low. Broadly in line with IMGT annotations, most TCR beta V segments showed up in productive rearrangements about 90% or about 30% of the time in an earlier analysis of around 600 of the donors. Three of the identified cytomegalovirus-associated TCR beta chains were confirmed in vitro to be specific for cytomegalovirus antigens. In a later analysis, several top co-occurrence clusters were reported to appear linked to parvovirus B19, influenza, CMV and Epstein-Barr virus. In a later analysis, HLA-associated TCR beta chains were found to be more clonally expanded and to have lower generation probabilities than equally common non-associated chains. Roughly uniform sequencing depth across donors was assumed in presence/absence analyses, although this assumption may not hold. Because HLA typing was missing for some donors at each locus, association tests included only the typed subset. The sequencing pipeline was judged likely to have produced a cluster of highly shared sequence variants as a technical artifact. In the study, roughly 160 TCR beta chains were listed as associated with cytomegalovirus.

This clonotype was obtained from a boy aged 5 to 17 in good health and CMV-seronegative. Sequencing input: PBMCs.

The DNA is as follows: TGCGCCAGCAGCCAAACGATTCTCTTGCGGGAAAAACTGTTTTTT. This gives the protein CASSQTILLREKLFF. The V and J genes are TRBV4-1 and TRBJ1-4; the D gene identity is not certain. The CDR3 starts with the cysteine, ends with the phenylalanine, and has 15 residues. This entry keeps only the CDR3 DNA: 45 bases, framed from base 1. Reading the germline V gene gives CDR1 MGHRA and CDR2 YSYEKL. The junction shows trimming of 2 bases on V and 8 bases on J, plus 15 bases between the germline ends.